These 17 T cell receptor beta chains originate from one sample sequenced in a study of blood T cell repertoires in COVID-19. The method was immunoSEQ multiplex PCR; TCRdb's version includes in-frame clones alone and lacks a portion of them. The sample includes under 300,000 clones, approximately 91% of them seen just once. What was sequenced was PBMCs or T cells enriched from blood (not recorded which). These receptors all stem from a woman aged 35 to 49 with acute COVID-19.

The chain has TRBV29-1 and TRBJ1-2, with 8 bases fitting TRBD1. The length of the CDR3 is 13 residues. Losses at the gene ends were 7 bases for V and 8 bases for J; bases not matched to a gene: 12. Germline assignment: CDR1 SQVTM and CDR2 ANQGSEA. The CDR3 sequence: CSAAGGAVGGYTF. The CDR3 coding sequence is TGCAGCGCCGCAGGGGGCGCCGTGGGAGGCTACACCTTC.

The rearrangement joins TRBV7-2 to TRBJ1-4; 7 bases are a match to TRBD1. The CDR3 runs to 13 residues. Trimming cost V 3 bases and J 8 bases; bases outside gene matches: 3. Germline CDR1 and CDR2: SGHTA and FQGNSA. The CDR3 loop reads CASSFSGGEKLFF. DNA of the CDR3: TGTGCCAGCAGCTTTTCAGGGGGAGAAAAACTGTTTTTT.

This sequence joins TRBV7-8 and TRBJ2-1; possibly TRBD2 for D (5 bases). V lost 2 bases and J lost 6, with 14 bases in between. Germline V gene sequence: CDR1 SGHVS, CDR2 FQNEAQ. This CDR3 has 15 residues. The CDR3 DNA sequence: TGTGCCAGCAGCTTATCGTCGGGGTTCGTCAATGAGCAGTTCTTC. Amino acid sequence: CASSLSSGFVNEQFF.

This clone was seen once. The CDR3 DNA is TGTGCCAGCAGCTCGACACCCCACGCCTACGAGCAGTACTTC. Translating it yields CASSSTPHAYEQYF. The chain employs TRBV7-9 and TRBJ2-7; D call uncertain. Germline CDR1 SEHNR, CDR2 FQNEAQ (reference sequence). The CDR3 consists of 14 residues. Trimming removed 4 bases at V and 2 bases at J, with 12 bases between. The variable domain in full, with the rest retrieved from reference TRBV7-9 and TRBJ2-7, is DTGVSQNPRHKITKRGQNVTFRCDPISEHNRLYWYRQTLGQGPEFLTYFQNEAQLEKSRLLSDRFSAERPKGSFSTLEIQRTEQGDSAMYLCASSSTPHAYEQYFGPGTRLTVT.

This clone was counted a single time. The chain carries TRBV29-1 and TRBJ2-2; D may be TRBD2 (5 bases). Per the germline V gene, CDR1 is SQVTM and CDR2 is ANQGSEA. The ends were cut back, 1 base at V and 2 bases at J, with 5 bases in the middle. The CDR3 consists of 13 residues. The CDR3 loop is CSVEGTNTGELFF. DNA for the CDR3: TGCAGCGTTGAAGGGACTAACACCGGGGAGCTGTTTTTT.

V usage is TRBV27 and J usage is TRBJ2-1, with D unclear. There are 15 residues in the CDR3. CDR1 MNHEY and CDR2 SMNVEV come from the germline V gene (reference sequence). V dropped 6 bases and J dropped 2 bases, with 14 bases sitting between them. This CDR3 is CASSQQGVAYNEQFF. CDR3 DNA sequence: TGTGCCAGCAGCCAACAAGGAGTAGCCTACAATGAGCAGTTCTTC.

This chain uses TRBV6-4 with TRBJ2-1; perhaps TRBD2 as D (6 bases). The CDR3 length is 19 residues. CDR1 and CDR2 from the germline V gene are MRHNA and SNTAGT. Trimming stripped 3 bases from V and 2 bases from J, with 23 bases between. CDR3 bases: TGTGCCAGCAGTGATCGGTTAGCGGAATTTATTTGGACCTACAATGAGCAGTTCTTC. This codes for CASSDRLAEFIWTYNEQFF.

V and J are TRBV27 and TRBJ2-5, with unresolved D. Germline lookup yields CDR1 MNHEY and CDR2 SMNVEV (reference sequence). V was shortened by 1 base and J by 3 bases, with 6 bases between the two germline ends. The CDR3 has 13 amino acids. The chain's CDR3 is CASSLYRKETQYF. CDR3 nucleotides: TGTGCCAGCAGTTTATATAGAAAAGAGACCCAGTACTTC.

The CDR3 DNA reads as TGTGCCAGTAGTCCGCTAGCGGGAGTGGGGGAGACCCAGTACTTC. Residues: CASSPLAGVGETQYF. The J gene is TRBJ2-5, the V gene TRBV19; TRBD2 aligns across 10 bases. With V trimmed by 5 bases and J by 5 bases, 8 bases remained unmatched. Germline-derived CDR1 and CDR2 are LNHDA and SQIVND (reference sequence). CDR3 length: 15 amino acids.

V gene TRBV11-2 combines with J gene TRBJ1-1; 10 bases line up with TRBD1. This CDR3 is built from 16 residues. Germline V gene sequence: CDR1 SGHAT, CDR2 FQNNGV. The ends lost 4 bases at V and 5 bases at J; junction bases unmatched: 10. The CDR3 coding sequence is TGTGCCAGCAGCTACAAACCGGGACAGGGGACGACTGAAGCTTTCTTT. Amino acids: CASSYKPGQGTTEAFF.

V usage is TRBV30 and J usage is TRBJ2-1, with a possible D match to TRBD1 (6 bases). The CDR3 totals 15 residues. In germline, CDR1 is GTSNPN, CDR2 SVGIG (reference sequence). The germline V and J ends were trimmed by 2 bases and 4 bases, with 15 bases remaining between them. The CDR3: CAWSQTGPSYNEQFF. CDR3 nucleotide sequence: TGTGCCTGGAGTCAAACAGGGCCCTCGTACAATGAGCAGTTCTTC. The full variable domain, its missing parts supplied by reference TRBV30 and TRBJ2-1, is SQTIHQWPATLVQPVGSPLSLECTVEGTSNPNLYWYRQAAGRGLQLLFYSVGIGQISSEVPQNLSASRPQDRQFILSSKKLLLSDSGFYLCAWSQTGPSYNEQFFGPGTRLTVL.

This rearrangement joins TRBV6-2 or TRBV6-3 to TRBJ2-2; 9 bases match TRBD2. Germline CDR1 and CDR2: MNHEY and SVGEGT. Trimming took 2 bases from V and 0 from J; bases not matched to a gene: 4. This CDR3 has 17 residues. CDR3 region: CASSYRLAEANTGELFF. Written as DNA, the CDR3 is TGTGCCAGCAGTTACCGACTAGCGGAAGCGAACACCGGGGAGCTGTTTTTT.

The chain is built from TRBV4-2 and TRBJ2-7; TRBD2 might be the D (6 bases). V shed 3 bases and J shed 5 bases, with 17 bases lying between them. The CDR3 sequence is 15 residues long. The germline CDR1 and CDR2 sequences are LGHNA and YNFKEQ. Here the CDR3 DNA reads TGTGCCAGCAGCCAGCCCGGGACTGGAGGCGACGAGCAGTACTTC. It is translated as CASSQPGTGGDEQYF.

V gene TRBV7-8 combines with J gene TRBJ2-3; tentatively, D is TRBD2 (6 bases). The CDR3 length is 17 residues. V gave up 1 base and J gave up 3 bases, with 17 bases separating them. CDR1 and CDR2 from the germline V gene are SGHVS and FQNEAQ. The DNA for the CDR3 is TGTGCCAGCAGCTTAGAACGCGGGACCAAGAGGACAGATACGCAGTATTTT. As protein: CASSLERGTKRTDTQYF.

The CDR3 here is CSVSDPQGTDTQYF. The DNA for the CDR3 is TGCAGCGTCTCAGATCCCCAAGGCACAGATACGCAGTATTTT. This sequence joins TRBV29-1 and TRBJ2-3; D unresolved. V gave up 6 bases and J gave up 1 base, with 14 bases separating them. Germline lookup yields CDR1 SQVTM and CDR2 ANQGSEA. The CDR3 spans 14 residues.

The J gene is TRBJ1-5, the V gene TRBV15; no reliable D call. Germline assignment: CDR1 LNHNV and CDR2 YYDKDF (reference sequence). V lost 0 bases to trimming and J lost 1 base, with 10 bases between them. The CDR3 totals 16 residues. This chain's CDR3 is CATSRDSIRSNQPQHF. CDR3 sequence (DNA): TGTGCCACCAGCAGAGACTCTATACGGAGCAATCAGCCCCAGCATTTT.

This sequence joins TRBV5-8 and TRBJ1-1; D is uncertain. Per the germline V gene, CDR1 is SGHTS and CDR2 is YDEGEE. V gave up 4 bases and J gave up 1 base, with 8 bases separating them. The CDR3 consists of 13 residues. The CDR3: CASSILRNTEAFF. CDR3 DNA sequence: TGTGCCAGCAGCATTTTGAGGAACACTGAAGCTTTCTTT.